The clone carrying this T cell receptor beta chain was seen just once. Its cognate antigen is unknown. This sample was taken from a study of cytomegalovirus exposure and HLA in healthy donors. CDR3 length equals 15 residues. Per germline, CDR1 GTSNPN and CDR2 SVGIG (reference sequence). V shed 3 bases and J 7 bases; nucleotides not matched to a gene: 10. Whole-study findings and limits: Rarity marked most TCR sequences, yet some public TCRs occurred in many donors. Information on immune exposure was restricted to one variable (CMV serostatus).

Both 60 Vbeta primers and 13 Jbeta primers went into the PCR. Profiling relied on immunoSEQ multiplex PCR, and the TCRdb table lists in-frame clones only, not all of them. The profile shows 150,000 to 180,000 clones, approximately 84% of them singletons. This TCR derives from a woman aged 18-29 years in good health and CMV-seronegative. The chain links TRBV30 to TRBJ1-4; TRBD1 matches at 8 bases. Sequencing was carried out using PBMCs. CDR3 coding DNA: TGTGCCTGGAGGGCGCGACAGGGGATAGGTGAAAAACTGTTTTTT. Its protein product is CAWRARQGIGEKLFF.